One sample yielded the 9 T cell receptor beta chains listed below, sequenced in a study of human T cells and chemical hapten exposure. Each CDR3 protein gets one entry after TCRdb re-called the RACE reads with MiXCR. Of more than 80,000 distinct CDR3 sequences listed, 11% are singletons. Time point in this sample: patch test 3, about 24 weeks after DPC sensitization. This sample's treatment: therapeutic diphenylcyclopropenone sensitization with weekly scalp DPC. The input for sequencing was whole blood, taken in connection with sensitization to the hapten diphenylcyclopropenone (DPC). These receptors came from a woman in her fifties or sixties with alopecia areata. Some clones in this sample may be carry-over from other donors' samples.

The table lists this clonotype with a few counts. The chain uses TRBV19 and TRBJ2-7, with 9 bases that match TRBD1. The CDR3 is 16 amino acids. Losses at the gene ends were 5 bases for V and 2 bases for J; bases not matched to a gene: 10. CDR1 is LNHDA, CDR2 SQIVND, per germline (reference sequence). CDR3 sequence reads: CASSPTDRGSPYEQYF. In DNA form, the CDR3 reads TGTGCCAGTAGTCCGACCGACAGGGGGTCTCCCTACGAGCAGTACTTC.

The J gene is TRBJ2-7, the V gene TRBV5-6; maybe TRBD1 (5 bases). Germline V gives CDR1 SGHDT, CDR2 YYEEEE. With 2 bases removed from V and 6 bases from J, the gap between germline ends came to 12 bases. The CDR3 consists of 13 residues. CDR3 loop: CASSFQGHSEQYF. The DNA of the CDR3 is TGTGCCAGCAGCTTCCAGGGTCACAGCGAGCAGTACTTC. Combining the CDR3 with reference TRBV5-6 and TRBJ2-7 gives the whole variable domain DAGVTQSPTHLIKTRGQQVTLRCSPKSGHDTVSWYQQALGQGPQFIFQYYEEEERQRGNFPDRFSGHQFPNYSSELNVNALLLGDSALYLCASSFQGHSEQYFGPGTRLTVT.

This clonotype was seen a handful of times. The rearrangement links TRBV21-1 to TRBJ2-1; the table assigns TRBD1, which was not confirmed against the DNA. TRBV21-1 corresponds to a pseudogene. There are 18 residues in the CDR3. The CDR3 here is CASSNPYTGTGEVSEQFF. The DNA of the CDR3 is TGTGCCAGCAGCAACCCCTATACCGGGACAGGAGAGGTTTCTGAGCAGTTCTTC.

This clonotype was observed a handful of times. J is TRBJ2-1 and V is TRBV6-1, with D perhaps TRBD1 or TRBD2 (6 bases each). CDR3 length: 13 amino acids. V shed 2 bases and J shed 9 bases, with 11 bases lying between them. Germline loops: CDR1 MNHNS, CDR2 SASEGT. The DNA of the CDR3 is TGTGCCAGCAGTGAACTAGGGGGGTCTGAGCAGTTCTTC. It specifies CASSELGGSEQFF.

This clonotype turned up a few times. V usage is TRBV20-1 and J usage is TRBJ2-5; D remains ambiguous. The CDR3 consists of 13 residues. Trimming removed 2 bases at V and 0 bases at J, with 7 bases between. Germline-derived CDR1 and CDR2 are DFQATT and SNEGSKA (reference sequence). DNA for the CDR3: TGCAGTGCTAGATCTGCCAACCAAGAGACCCAGTACTTC. It specifies CSARSANQETQYF.

This rearrangement joins TRBV12-3 or TRBV12-4 to TRBJ2-1; TRBD2 agrees at 11 bases. The CDR3 length is 16 residues. The V gene end was trimmed by 6 bases and the J gene end by 8 bases; junction bases not matched to a gene: 12. The CDR3 reads CASRVFSGRAGDEQFF. The DNA of the CDR3 is TGTGCCAGCAGGGTGTTTAGCGGGAGGGCCGGGGATGAGCAGTTCTTC.

The chain links TRBV29-1 to TRBJ1-4, with unresolved D. V shed 6 bases and J shed 2 bases, with 10 bases lying between them. Germline V gives CDR1 SQVTM, CDR2 ANQGSEA. The CDR3 is 13 residues long. CDR3 nucleotide sequence: TGCAGCGTCCAGCGGCTGACTAATGAAAAACTGTTTTTT. Protein product: CSVQRLTNEKLFF.

This clonotype was observed a handful of times. The chain employs TRBV11-2 and TRBJ1-2, with a weak D call TRBD1 (6 bases). The V and J ends lost 4 bases and 2 bases respectively, with 14 bases between them. The CDR3 covers 15 residues. Germline V lookup: CDR1 SGHAT, CDR2 FQNNGV. The CDR3 nucleotides are TGTGCCAGCAGCTCGCAGGGGCTCCAGAACTATGGCTACACCTTC. Its translation is CASSSQGLQNYGYTF. The whole variable domain, remainder taken from reference TRBV11-2 and TRBJ1-2, is EAGVAQSPRYKIIEKRQSVAFWCNPISGHATLYWYQQILGQGPKLLIQFQNNGVVDDSQLPKDRFSAERLKGVDSTLKIQPAKLEDSAVYLCASSSQGLQNYGYTFGSGTRLTVV.

This clonotype came up a few times. V is TRBV6-2 or TRBV6-3 and J is TRBJ2-7; TRBD2 matches 12 bases. The CDR3 is 14 amino acids. Germline CDR1 and CDR2: MNHEY and SVGEGT. V lost 7 bases and J lost 3; bases outside the gene matches: 4. The CDR3 bases are TGTGCCAGCAAACTAGCGGGAGGAAACTACGAGCAGTACTTC. Translation: CASKLAGGNYEQYF.